This record concerns one TCR beta chain sequence. No antigen is known for it. The sample belongs to a study of graft-versus-host responses after intestinal transplantation. Study context: Induction using anti-thymocyte globulin, followed by tacrolimus and steroids for approximately 3 years, was given to all recipients. Findings and limits, study-wide: High graft-versus-host to host-versus-graft T cell clonal ratios marked allografts of patients with graft-donor macrochimerism.

Data came from immunoSEQ multiplex PCR; TCRdb stores just in-frame clones and leaves some out. Found here are roughly 90,000 clones, around nine tenths of them singletons; the top ten hold around 5.8%. Trimming left V 3 bases short and J 0 bases short, with 0 bases between. The CDR3 has 12 residues. The germline CDR1 and CDR2 sequences are MNHNS and SASEGT. The origin of this receptor is a human donor who received an intestinal transplant. The sample in question was unstimulated CD8+ T cells sorted from spleen or lymph node cells, obtained before intestinal transplant. The V and J genes are TRBV6-1 and TRBJ1-5; D uncertain. CDR3 sequence reads: CASSDSNQPQHF. The CDR3 nucleotides read TGTGCCAGCAGTGATAGCAATCAGCCCCAGCATTTT.